Presented here are 21 T cell receptor beta chains from one specimen sequenced in a study of control samples from healthy donors and cancer patients. Profiling relied on immunoSEQ multiplex PCR, and the TCRdb table lists in-frame clones only, not all of them. This table has approximately 150,000 clones, more than 80% appearing once. The specimen sequenced was blood. These receptors all stem from a man aged 18 to 29 in good health.

The chain is built from TRBV6-2 or TRBV6-3 and TRBJ2-3; either TRBD1 or TRBD2 may fit D (5 bases each). V shed 0 bases and J shed 4 bases, with 20 bases lying between them. Germline V CDR1 and CDR2: MNHEY, SVGEGT. The CDR3 is made up of 18 amino acids. CDR3 coding DNA: TGTGCCAGCAGTTACTCGACCCCCGGGGCGGGCTTGTCAGATACGCAGTATTTT. Encoded protein: CASSYSTPGAGLSDTQYF.

V is TRBV9 and J is TRBJ2-5; 9 bases map to TRBD2. This CDR3 has 16 amino acids. The trim removed 0 bases at V and 0 bases at J, leaving 3 bases unmatched. Germline values: CDR1 SGDLS, CDR2 YYNGEE. The CDR3 bases are TGTGCCAGCAGCGTAGGAAGCGGGGGGCACCAAGAGACCCAGTACTTC. Translating it yields CASSVGSGGHQETQYF.

V gene TRBV28 combines with J gene TRBJ1-5; TRBD1 might be the D (5 bases). CDR3 size: 13 residues. CDR1 is MDHEN and CDR2 is SYDVKM in the germline V gene. The V gene lost 7 bases and the J gene lost 6 bases, with 13 bases spanning the gap. DNA of the CDR3: TGTGCCAGCAAACGGGACGGGGGTCAGCCCCAGCATTTT. Amino acid sequence: CASKRDGGQPQHF.

The V gene is TRBV28, the J gene TRBJ1-4; 7 bases align to TRBD1. With V trimmed by 9 bases and J by 6 bases, 10 bases remained unmatched. The germline V gene encodes CDR1 MDHEN and CDR2 SYDVKM. This CDR3 is 14 amino acids long. CDR3 sequence (DNA): TGTGCCAGTTACAGGGGAAGGGGCGATGAAAAACTGTTTTTT. Protein product: CASYRGRGDEKLFF.

Concerning this clone: Other DNA variants within this sample encode the same CDR3. The chain combines TRBV4-1 with TRBJ1-1; D is unresolved. V was pared by 0 bases and J by 1 base, with 3 bases between. CDR3 length: 13 amino acids. The germline V gene has CDR1 MGHRA and CDR2 YSYEKL. In DNA form, the CDR3 reads TGCGCCAGCAGCCAAGATCCGAACACTGAAGCTTTCTTT. Translating gives CASSQDPNTEAFF.

The chain combines TRBV20-1 with TRBJ1-1, with 7 bases aligning to TRBD1. The CDR3 consists of 10 residues. Germline lookup yields CDR1 DFQATT and CDR2 SNEGSKA (reference sequence). The CDR3: CSLQGFEAFF. CDR3 sequence (DNA): TGCAGCCTACAGGGGTTTGAAGCTTTCTTT.

The rearrangement links TRBV6-5 to TRBJ2-5; TRBD1 aligns across 7 bases. The germline CDR1 and CDR2 sequences are MNHEY and SVGAGI. The CDR3 is made up of 15 amino acids. Trimming removed 4 bases from V and 2 bases from J; junction bases left unmatched: 7. CDR3 DNA: TGTGCCAGCAGTTTTCGTCCGGGACAGCAAGAGACCCAGTACTTC. This encodes CASSFRPGQQETQYF.

The chain employs TRBV2 and TRBJ2-7; D may correspond to TRBD1 or TRBD2 (5 bases each). The V gene's germline CDR1 is SNHLY and CDR2 FYNNEI. The CDR3 covers 15 residues. The V end lost 4 bases, the J end lost 1 base, and 14 bases lay between the germline ends. The CDR3 DNA reads as TGTGCCAGCAGTGGTCGCAGGGAGCCTTCCTACGAGCAGTACTTC. Protein product: CASSGRREPSYEQYF.

This rearrangement joins TRBV4-1 to TRBJ2-5, with TRBD2 matching 9 bases. Looked up from germline, CDR1 is MGHRA and CDR2 is YSYEKL. CDR3 length equals 16 residues. Unmatched junction bases numbered 8, after V lost 2 bases and J lost 4 bases. This CDR3 is CASSQTVAGAGETQYF. CDR3 in DNA: TGCGCCAGCAGCCAAACAGTAGCGGGGGCGGGAGAGACCCAGTACTTC.

The V call is TRBV30, the J call TRBJ1-4, with TRBD1 matching over 9 bases. The CDR3 consists of 14 residues. The junction had 4 bases not matched to a gene; V was cut back by 0 bases and J by 8 bases. CDR1 and CDR2 (germline): GTSNPN, SVGIG (reference sequence). The CDR3 DNA follows: TGTGCCTGGAGTGTCGACAGGGGGGGAGAAAAACTGTTTTTT. It codes for CAWSVDRGGEKLFF.

Concerning this clone: Other nucleotide sequences from this sample produce the same CDR3. This chain uses TRBV4-1 with TRBJ2-7, with 7 bases identical to TRBD2. V shed 0 bases and J 3 bases; nucleotides not matched to a gene: 2. The CDR3 is 14 residues long. Germline V gives CDR1 MGHRA, CDR2 YSYEKL. The CDR3: CASSQDGGSYEQYF. CDR3 nucleotides: TGCGCCAGCAGCCAAGACGGGGGGAGCTACGAGCAGTACTTC.

This clone was picked up a small number of times. The chain employs TRBV3-1 (or the pseudogene TRBV3-2) and TRBJ1-4; D possibly corresponds to TRBD1 (6 bases). Germline loops: CDR1 LGHDT, CDR2 YNNKEL (reference sequence). Between the trimmed V and J ends, which lost 3 bases and 5 bases, there was a span of 22 bases. The CDR3 is 18 amino acids. The CDR3 here is CASSHFMGGGTPNEKLFF. CDR3 DNA: TGTGCCAGCAGCCACTTCATGGGGGGCGGGACACCGAATGAAAAACTGTTTTTT.

This chain joins TRBV6-5 and TRBJ2-2; no reliable D call. The germline V gene encodes CDR1 MNHEY and CDR2 SVGAGI. The CDR3 runs to 13 residues. Trimming took off 4 bases at V and 6 bases at J, with 9 bases between the two ends. Written as DNA, the CDR3 is TGTGCCAGCAGTTCTTCTAGGCCCGGGGAGCTGTTTTTT. Amino acid sequence: CASSSSRPGELFF.

This chain connects TRBV19 to TRBJ1-5, with a tentative D call TRBD1 (5 bases). In germline, CDR1 is LNHDA, CDR2 SQIVND (reference sequence). Trimming pared 6 bases from V and 0 bases from J, leaving 15 bases between. The CDR3 spans 16 residues. The chain's CDR3 is CASSIPTGVSNQPQHF. The DNA of the CDR3 is TGTGCCAGTAGCATTCCAACAGGTGTTAGCAATCAGCCCCAGCATTTT.

The V and J genes are TRBV19 and TRBJ1-1; D unclear. Trimming removed 5 bases from V and 7 bases from J, with 29 bases in between. Per germline, CDR1 LNHDA and CDR2 SQIVND (reference sequence). CDR3 length: 18 amino acids. As DNA, the CDR3 is TGTGCCAGTAGTCCAAGCCGAGATACTGATCTTAGCAACCGTGAAGCTTTCTTT. Translating it yields CASSPSRDTDLSNREAFF.

The V call is TRBV11-3, the J call TRBJ2-2; D may be TRBD1 (5 bases). The CDR3 covers 13 residues. Trimming removed 6 bases from V and 3 bases from J, with 8 bases in between. Germline assignment: CDR1 SGHNT and CDR2 YENEEA. DNA for the CDR3: TGTGCCAGCAGTCAGGGTTACACCGGGGAGCTGTTTTTT. Protein sequence: CASSQGYTGELFF.

The V and J genes are TRBV19 and TRBJ1-4; D is possibly TRBD1 (5 bases). The CDR3 runs 19 residues. V dropped 1 base and J dropped 0 bases, with 18 bases sitting between them. Germline assignment: CDR1 LNHDA and CDR2 SQIVND (reference sequence). As DNA, the CDR3 is TGTGCCAGTAGTATAGGCCCCCAGGGTGGGCCCGCAACTAATGAAAAACTGTTTTTT. Amino acids: CASSIGPQGGPATNEKLFF. Filled out from reference TRBV19 and TRBJ1-4, the complete variable domain reads DGGITQSPKYLFRKEGQNVTLSCEQNLNHDAMYWYRQDPGQGLRLIYYSQIVNDFQKGDIAEGYSVSREKKESFPLTVTSAQKNPTAFYLCASSIGPQGGPATNEKLFFGSGTQLSVL.

This clone was seen once. CDR3 nucleotide sequence: TGTGCCAGTAGTATAACAGGGGTGTATTCTGAAGCTTTCTTT. Translated: CASSITGVYSEAFF. This rearrangement joins TRBV19 to TRBJ1-1, with 7 bases identical to TRBD1. This CDR3 is built from 14 residues. CDR1 is LNHDA, CDR2 SQIVND, per germline (reference sequence). Trimming cost V 2 bases and J 6 bases; bases outside gene matches: 6.

This clone was counted only a few times. V usage is TRBV19 and J usage is TRBJ2-1, with 9 bases matching TRBD1. Trimming cost V 9 bases and J 4 bases; bases outside gene matches: 10. This CDR3 comprises 15 residues. Germline assignment: CDR1 LNHDA and CDR2 SQIVND (reference sequence). The CDR3 bases are TGTGCCAGCCGATCGACAGGGGGTCTTTACAATGAGCAGTTCTTC. Amino acids: CASRSTGGLYNEQFF. Full variable domain (remainder filled in from reference TRBV19 and TRBJ2-1): DGGITQSPKYLFRKEGQNVTLSCEQNLNHDAMYWYRQDPGQGLRLIYYSQIVNDFQKGDIAEGYSVSREKKESFPLTVTSAQKNPTAFYLCASRSTGGLYNEQFFGPGTRLTVL.

This clone was counted a single time. The chain carries TRBV3-1 (or the pseudogene TRBV3-2) and TRBJ2-5; D uncertain. V lost 0 bases and J 5 bases, leaving 7 bases between the germline ends. Germline CDR1 and CDR2: LGHDT and YNNKEL (reference sequence). The CDR3 totals 13 residues. The CDR3 protein is CASSQEWKETQYF. The CDR3 region has the DNA TGTGCCAGCAGCCAAGAATGGAAGGAGACCCAGTACTTC.

The rearrangement uses TRBV18 and TRBJ2-2; a possible D gene is TRBD1 (5 bases). The CDR3 totals 16 residues. Germline-derived CDR1 and CDR2 are KGHSH and LQKENI. The germline V and J ends were trimmed by 4 bases and 1 base, with 13 bases remaining between them. The CDR3 protein is CASSQGPIENTGELFF. CDR3 coding DNA: TGTGCCAGCTCACAGGGGCCAATTGAGAACACCGGGGAGCTGTTTTTT. Together with reference TRBV18 and TRBJ2-2, the CDR3 gives the full variable domain: NAGVMQNPRHLVRRRGQEARLRCSPMKGHSHVYWYRQLPEEGLKFMVYLQKENIIDESGMPKERFSAEFPKEGPSILRIQQVVRGDSAAYFCASSQGPIENTGELFFGEGSRLTVL.